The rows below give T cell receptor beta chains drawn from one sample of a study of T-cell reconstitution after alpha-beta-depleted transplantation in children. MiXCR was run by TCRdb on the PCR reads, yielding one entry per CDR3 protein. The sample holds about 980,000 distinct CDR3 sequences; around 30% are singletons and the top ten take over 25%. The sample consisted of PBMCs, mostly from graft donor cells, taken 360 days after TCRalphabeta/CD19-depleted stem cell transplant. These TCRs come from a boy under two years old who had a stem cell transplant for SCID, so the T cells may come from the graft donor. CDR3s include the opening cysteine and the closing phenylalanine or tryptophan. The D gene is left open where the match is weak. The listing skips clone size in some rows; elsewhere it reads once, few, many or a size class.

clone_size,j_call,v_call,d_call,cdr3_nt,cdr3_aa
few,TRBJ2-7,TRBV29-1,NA,TGCAGCGTTGAAACGCGGACCGGGGCGTACGAGCAGTACTTC,CSVETRTGAYEQYF
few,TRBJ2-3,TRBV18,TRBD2,TGTGCCAGCTCACTTGTCAGTAGCGGGGGTCGAGATACGCAGTATTTT,CASSLVSSGGRDTQYF
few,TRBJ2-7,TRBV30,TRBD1,TGTGCCTGGAGTGCGGACAGGGATCACGAGCAGTACTTC,CAWSADRDHEQYF
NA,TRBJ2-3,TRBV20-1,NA,TGCAGTGCTAGGAGGGACACCGGCACAGATACGCAGTATTTT,CSARRDTGTDTQYF
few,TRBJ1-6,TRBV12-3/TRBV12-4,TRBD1,TGTGCCAGCACCGGACAGGGGGCAATGAATTCACCCCTCCACTTT,CASTGQGAMNSPLHF
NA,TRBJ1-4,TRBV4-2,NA,TGTGCCAGCAGCCAAGATCGCGGGGCTGAAAAACTGTTTTTT,CASSQDRGAEKLFF
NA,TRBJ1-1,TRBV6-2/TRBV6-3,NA,TGTGCCAGCAGTGCTCGCTTAGGGGCGGACGCTTTCTTT,CASSARLGADAFF
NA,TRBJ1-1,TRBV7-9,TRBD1,TGTGCCAGCAGCCGACTCCGGGACAGGGGCACTGAAGCTTTCTTT,CASSRLRDRGTEAFF
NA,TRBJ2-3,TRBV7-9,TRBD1,TGTGCCAGCAGCCGACAGGGTCTAAGTGGAGATACGCAGTATTTT,CASSRQGLSGDTQYF
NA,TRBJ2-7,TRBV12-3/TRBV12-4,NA,TGTGCCAGCAGCCAGAGGACAGTGAGCTACGAGCAGTACTTC,CASSQRTVSYEQYF
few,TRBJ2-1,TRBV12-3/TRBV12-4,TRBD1,TGTGCCACCAAAGCCGGGACAGGATCCTACAATGAGCAGTTCTTC,CATKAGTGSYNEQFF
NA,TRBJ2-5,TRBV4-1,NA,TGCGCCAGCAGCCAAGATAGGGGTGCGGGGGAGACCCAGTACTTC,CASSQDRGAGETQYF
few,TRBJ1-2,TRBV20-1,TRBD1,TGCAGTGCTAGAGCCGACAGGGGGCAAAGCTATGGCTACACCTTC,CSARADRGQSYGYTF
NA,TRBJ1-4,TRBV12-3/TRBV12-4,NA,TGTGCCAGCAGTTCTTTTCCGGGGGAAAAACTGTTTTTT,CASSSFPGEKLFF
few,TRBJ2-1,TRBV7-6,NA,TGTGCCAGCAGCTTATACCGGCCTCCCCGGAATGAGCAGTTCTTC,CASSLYRPPRNEQFF
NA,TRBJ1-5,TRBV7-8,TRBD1,TGTGCCAGCAGCTCCGCAGGGGGTAGTCAGCCCCAGCATTTT,CASSSAGGSQPQHF
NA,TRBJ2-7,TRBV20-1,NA,TGCAGTGCTAGTCTTCACAGGTCCTACGAGCAGTACTTC,CSASLHRSYEQYF
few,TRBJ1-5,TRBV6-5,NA,TGTGCCAGCAGCCAAAATATGAACTCCCCTAGCAATCAGCCCCAGCATTTT,CASSQNMNSPSNQPQHF
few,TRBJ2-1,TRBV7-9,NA,TGTGCCAGCAGCGAGACGGGGCTATACAATGAGCAGTTCTTC,CASSETGLYNEQFF
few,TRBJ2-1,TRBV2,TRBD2,TGTGCCAGCAGGGTACTGACTAGCTCCCGTGTTCCCGAGCAGTTCTTC,CASRVLTSSRVPEQFF
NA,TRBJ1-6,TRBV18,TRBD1,TGTGCCAGCTCACCGGACAGGCAATCACCCCTCCACTTT,CASSPDRQSPLHF
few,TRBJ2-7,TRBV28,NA,TGTGCCAGCAGTCAGCCGGGGAGGAAGGGCTACGAGCAGTACTTC,CASSQPGRKGYEQYF
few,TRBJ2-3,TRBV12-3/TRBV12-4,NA,TGTGCCAGCAGTTTGTCTCGGCGGGGTAGCACAGATACGCAGTATTTT,CASSLSRRGSTDTQYF
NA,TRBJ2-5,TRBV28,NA,TGTGCCAGCAGTTTACAGCTTAGGGCAGCCGATCAAGAGACCCAGTACTTC,CASSLQLRAADQETQYF
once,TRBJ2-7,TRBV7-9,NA,TGTGCCAGCGAGGGTGGGGTACTCTCCTACGAGCAGTACTTC,CASEGGVLSYEQYF
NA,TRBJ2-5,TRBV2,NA,TGTGCCAGCAGTGCGGACTCCCCGAAGTACTTC,CASSADSPKYF
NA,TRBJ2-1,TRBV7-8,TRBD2,TGTGCCAGCAGCTTATTCCTTCGGGAGGCGGGGGGCGGGGAGTTCTTC,CASSLFLREAGGGEFF
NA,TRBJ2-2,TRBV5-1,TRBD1,TGCGCCAGCAGCTTGGGGGGGACAGGACGAACAAAGGATATCGGGGAGCTGTTTTTT,CASSLGGTGRTKDIGELFF
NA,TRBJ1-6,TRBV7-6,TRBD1,TGTGCCAGCAGCGACAGGGCCAATTCACCCCTCCACTTT,CASSDRANSPLHF
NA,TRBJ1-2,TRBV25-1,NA,TGTGCCAGCAGTGAATACGGTCCCTTATATGGCTACACCTTC,CASSEYGPLYGYTF
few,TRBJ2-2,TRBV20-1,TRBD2,TGCAGTGCCCCGGGACTACCGAACACCGGGGAGCTGTTTTTT,CSAPGLPNTGELFF
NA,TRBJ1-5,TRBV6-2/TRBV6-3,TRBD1,TGTGCCAGCAGTTACACCGCCTGGGTGACAGGGGGTAATCAGCCCCAGCATTTT,CASSYTAWVTGGNQPQHF
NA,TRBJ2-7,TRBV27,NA,TGTGCCAGCAGTCGGGTGGGTACAGGGTCTCGCTACGAGCAGTACTTC,CASSRVGTGSRYEQYF
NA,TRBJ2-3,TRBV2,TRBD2,TGTGCCAGCAACACGGAGGGACTAGCGGCAGATACGCAGTATTTT,CASNTEGLAADTQYF
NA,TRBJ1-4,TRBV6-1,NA,TGTGCCAGCAGTCGTAGTAGGGCTAATGAAAAACTGTTTTTT,CASSRSRANEKLFF
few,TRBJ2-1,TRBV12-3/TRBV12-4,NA,TGTGCCAGTCAGGGGGGGGGACAGCCCTACAATGAGCAGTTCTTC,CASQGGGQPYNEQFF
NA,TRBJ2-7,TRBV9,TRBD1,TGTGCCAGCAGCGTAAAAGGGGGCGAACGCTACGAGCAGTACTTC,CASSVKGGERYEQYF
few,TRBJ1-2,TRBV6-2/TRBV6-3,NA,TGTGCCAGCAGTCCCGGGACACCAATGGGATATGGCTACACCTTC,CASSPGTPMGYGYTF
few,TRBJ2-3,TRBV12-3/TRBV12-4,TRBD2,TGTGCCAGCAGTTTCCCTTCGCGGGGGGCAACAGATACGCAGTATTTT,CASSFPSRGATDTQYF
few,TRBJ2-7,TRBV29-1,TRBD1,TGCAGCGCTGGGACAGGGGGCAGCTACGAGCAGTACTTC,CSAGTGGSYEQYF
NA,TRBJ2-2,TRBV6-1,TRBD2,TGTGCCAGCAGCCTGGGACTAGGTTCTTCCGGGGAGCTGTTTTTT,CASSLGLGSSGELFF
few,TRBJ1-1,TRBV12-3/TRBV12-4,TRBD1,TGTGCCAGCAGCCCCGGACAGGGGAAAAGCACGGCTTTCTTT,CASSPGQGKSTAFF
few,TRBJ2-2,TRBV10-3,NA,TGTGCCACCCGCGGGGACGGGGAGCTGTTTTTT,CATRGDGELFF
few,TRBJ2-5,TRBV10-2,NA,TGCGCCAGCAGTGACACTACAGGGGGGGTGACCCAGTACTTC,CASSDTTGGVTQYF
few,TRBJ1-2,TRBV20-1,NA,TGCAGTGCAAGCCGGCAGTATGATGGCTACACCTTC,CSASRQYDGYTF
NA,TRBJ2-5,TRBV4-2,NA,TGTGCCAGCAGCCAAGATCTGCCCGGAGAGACCCAGTACTTC,CASSQDLPGETQYF
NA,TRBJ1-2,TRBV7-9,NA,TGTGCCAGCAGCTTAGCGCCGGGGATAGCAAGTGGCTACACCTTC,CASSLAPGIASGYTF
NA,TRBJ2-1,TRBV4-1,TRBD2,TGCGCCAGCAGCCAAGAATACGGACTAGCGGGGGGGCCAGTTCACAATGAGCAGTTCTTC,CASSQEYGLAGGPVHNEQFF
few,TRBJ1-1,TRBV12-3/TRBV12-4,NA,TGTGCCAGCAGTCCCACAGGGTCTAAAGCTTTCTTT,CASSPTGSKAFF